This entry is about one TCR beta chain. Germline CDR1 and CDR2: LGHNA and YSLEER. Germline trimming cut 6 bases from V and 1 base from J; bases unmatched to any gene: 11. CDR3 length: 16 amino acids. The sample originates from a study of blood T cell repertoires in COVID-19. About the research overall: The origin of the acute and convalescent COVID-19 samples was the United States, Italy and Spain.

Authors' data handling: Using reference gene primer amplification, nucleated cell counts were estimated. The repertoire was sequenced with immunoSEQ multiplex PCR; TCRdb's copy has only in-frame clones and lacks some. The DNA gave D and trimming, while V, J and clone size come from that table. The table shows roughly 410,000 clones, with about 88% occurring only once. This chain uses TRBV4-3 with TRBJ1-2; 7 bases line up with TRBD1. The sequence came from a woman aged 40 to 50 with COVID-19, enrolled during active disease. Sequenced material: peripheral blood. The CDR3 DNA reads TGCGCCAGCAGTATCGGGGGAACAGGGGTTAACTATGGCTACACCTTC. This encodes CASSIGGTGVNYGYTF.